The clone carrying this T cell receptor beta chain was seen repeatedly, ten times or more. What it binds is unknown. Regions amplified from RNA transcripts were the TCR beta CDR3 regions. The HTBI primer set was used in a first-round RT-PCR of the TCR CDR3. MiXCR, applied by TCRdb to the multiplex PCR reads, yields one record per CDR3 protein. The sample gives about 400,000 distinct CDR3 sequences, about 14% of which show up once; less than 15% is in the top ten. The sample is drawn from a study of T cells in Graves' hyperthyroidism and ophthalmopathy. Background on the study: Peripheral blood was drawn at first diagnosis, prior to all treatment. Findings and caveats of the study: Also found in blood were most expanded thyroid clonotypes above 0.001.

CDR1 SGHRS and CDR2 YFSETQ come from the germline V gene. The CDR3 contains 15 residues. The germline V and J ends were trimmed by 6 bases and 5 bases, with 18 bases remaining between them. Each ophthalmopathy patient scored at least 3 on the Clinical Activity Score and at least 4 on NOSPECS grade, with duration under 3 months. Sequenced sample: blood. This receptor was obtained from a man aged 18 to 29 with Graves' ophthalmopathy. The chain couples TRBV5-1 to TRBJ2-4; tentatively, D is TRBD1 (5 bases). CDR3 in DNA: TGCGCCAGCAAACCAGGGCTCGTGAAAGAAAACATTCAGTACTTC. Translation gives CASKPGLVKENIQYF.